A single sample is the source of the 16 T cell receptor beta chains below, sequenced in a study of neurological immune-mediated disorders. Time point denoted: longitudinal time-point 2. TCRdb reprocessed the 5' RACE reads via MiXCR and lists one record per CDR3 protein. This table has fewer than 40,000 distinct CDR3 sequences, 10% to 15% appearing once. Sequenced: PBMCs. The receptor source for this set is a woman between 35 and 50 years old in good health.

In this sample, this clonotype turned up many times. V and J are TRBV20-1 and TRBJ2-5; 11 bases agree with TRBD2. This CDR3 spans 18 amino acids. Germline CDR1 is DFQATT and CDR2 is SNEGSKA (reference sequence). J lost 0 bases, V lost 0 bases, and 9 bases had no gene match. CDR3 loop: CSARDGLAGGPYQETQYF. The CDR3 nucleotides are TGCAGTGCTAGAGATGGTCTAGCGGGGGGACCGTACCAAGAGACCCAGTACTTC.

There are many counts of this clonotype. This sequence joins TRBV29-1 and TRBJ2-1, with D possibly matching TRBD2 (6 bases). CDR1 is SQVTM and CDR2 is ANQGSEA in the germline V gene. This CDR3 comprises 16 residues. V gave up 6 bases and J gave up 2 bases, with 20 bases separating them. The CDR3 nucleotides read TGCAGCGTCGAGGGACCCAGCGGGTGGGCCTACAATGAGCAGTTCTTC. Translating it yields CSVEGPSGWAYNEQFF.

This chain connects TRBV5-1 to TRBJ2-2; D is unclear. The ends were cut back, 4 bases at V and 6 bases at J, with 13 bases in the middle. Germline V lookup: CDR1 SGHRS, CDR2 YFSETQ. The CDR3 consists of 14 residues. The CDR3 DNA reads as TGCGCCAGCAGCCCCGATATAGGGTCCGGGGAGCTGTTTTTT. Protein sequence: CASSPDIGSGELFF.

Ten or more counts support this clonotype. J is TRBJ1-1 and V is TRBV10-3, with D possibly matching TRBD1 (6 bases). This CDR3 comprises 14 residues. Germline CDR1 is ENHRY and CDR2 is SYGVKD. Trimming cost V 8 bases and J 5 bases, with 18 bases left between them. The CDR3 spells CAIGGNRAGTEAFF. The CDR3 nucleotides read TGTGCCATCGGGGGTAACAGGGCAGGAACTGAAGCTTTCTTT.

With regard to this clonotype: A read error may produce the germline difference seen at one junction end. The chain combines TRBV12-3 or TRBV12-4 with TRBJ1-4, with D tentatively TRBD1 (5 bases). This CDR3 contains 14 residues. CDR3 sequence: CASSLGQGAEKLFF. CDR3 bases: TGTGCCAGCAGTTTAGGGCAGGGAGCTGAAAAACTCTTTTTT.

Ten or more counts support this clonotype. The chain couples TRBV20-1 to TRBJ1-5, with D tentatively TRBD1 (5 bases). Germline V CDR1 and CDR2: DFQATT, SNEGSKA (reference sequence). Between the trimmed V and J ends, which lost 4 bases and 1 base, there was a span of 8 bases. The CDR3 sequence is 13 residues long. The CDR3 sequence is CSAKWGSNQPQHF. In nucleotides, the CDR3 is TGCAGTGCTAAATGGGGGAGCAATCAGCCCCAGCATTTT.

Ten or more counts support this clonotype. The chain joins TRBV6-2 or TRBV6-3 to TRBJ2-5, with D maybe TRBD2 (5 bases). The length of the CDR3 is 14 residues. Germline V CDR1 and CDR2: MNHEY, SVGEGT. Trimming took 4 bases from V and 0 from J, leaving 9 bases between them. CDR3 DNA: TGTGCCAGCAGTTTTAGCGCGAACCAAGAGACCCAGTACTTC. Amino acid sequence: CASSFSANQETQYF.

This clonotype was detected many times. The chain has TRBV27 and TRBJ1-1; 11 bases map to TRBD1. After removal of 4 bases from V and 3 bases from J, the junction contained 4 bases not matched to a gene. The CDR3 runs to 15 residues. Germline CDR1 and CDR2: MNHEY and SMNVEV (reference sequence). The CDR3 reads CASSSDRGPDTEAFF. The CDR3 bases are TGTGCCAGCAGTTCGGACAGGGGGCCGGACACTGAAGCTTTCTTT.

There are many counts of this clonotype. This chain links TRBV6-5 with TRBJ2-1; D gene uncertain. The V end was cut by 5 bases, the J end by 9 bases, with 11 bases between. Germline V gene sequence: CDR1 MNHEY, CDR2 SVGAGI. This CDR3 spans 12 amino acids. CDR3 coding DNA: TGTGCCAGCAGTAACCCAAGCACTGAGCAGTTCTTC. This translates into CASSNPSTEQFF.

This clonotype was seen repeatedly, ten times or more. The chain joins TRBV15 to TRBJ1-5, with 8 bases that match TRBD1. Germline values: CDR1 LNHNV, CDR2 YYDKDF (reference sequence). Losses at the gene ends were 0 bases for V and 5 bases for J; bases not matched to a gene: 3. The CDR3 is made up of 15 amino acids. CDR3 DNA sequence: TGTGCCACCAGCAGAGATTACAGGGGGGATCAGCCCCAGCATTTT. Its translation is CATSRDYRGDQPQHF.

This clonotype is termed medium-sized. The rearrangement joins TRBV4-2 to TRBJ2-2; D may correspond to TRBD1 or TRBD2 (5 bases each). The CDR3 runs 16 residues. Germline CDR1 and CDR2: LGHNA and YNFKEQ. Trimming took off 3 bases at V and 0 bases at J, with 11 bases between the two ends. Here the CDR3 reads CASSQRGDSNTGELFF. The DNA of the CDR3 is TGTGCCAGCAGCCAGCGAGGGGATTCGAACACCGGGGAGCTGTTTTTT.

Ten or more counts support this clonotype. The chain has TRBV6-5 and TRBJ1-5, with TRBD1 identical over 9 bases. With 6 bases clipped from V and 5 bases from J, the junction kept 2 bases outside the gene matches. The CDR3 has 13 amino acids. CDR1 and CDR2 from the germline V gene are MNHEY and SVGAGI. The CDR3 DNA reads TGTGCCAGCAGGAGGACAGGGGATCAGCCCCAGCATTTT. Its translation is CASRRTGDQPQHF.

This clonotype was recorded at least ten times. The J gene is TRBJ1-6, the V gene TRBV3-1; no definite D call. The V gene's germline CDR1 is LGHDT and CDR2 YNNKEL (reference sequence). V was shortened by 4 bases and J by 10 bases, with 11 bases between the two germline ends. This CDR3 contains 13 residues. The CDR3 DNA reads TGTGCCAGCAGCCCTTCGGTGAAATCACCCCTCCACTTT. Amino acid sequence: CASSPSVKSPLHF.

This clonotype has a count of ten or more. The chain employs TRBV12-3 or TRBV12-4 and TRBJ1-2; D is uncertain. The CDR3 sequence is 11 residues long. The V end was cut by 4 bases, the J end by 4 bases, with 4 bases between. The CDR3 DNA is TGTGCCAGCAGTTGGGCCTATGGCTACACCTTC. Amino acids: CASSWAYGYTF.

Many counts were recorded for this clonotype. The chain recombines TRBV7-2 with TRBJ1-5; D is unclear. Germline assignment: CDR1 SGHTA and CDR2 FQGNSA. V was shortened by 0 bases and J by 4 bases, with 10 bases between the two germline ends. This CDR3 contains 15 residues. For the CDR3, the DNA is TGTGCCAGCAGCTTAGCAAGGCAATTTAATCAGCCCCAGCATTTT. Translating it yields CASSLARQFNQPQHF.

This clonotype was counted many times. The V gene is TRBV10-2, the J gene TRBJ2-7, with D uncertain. Between the trimmed V and J ends, which lost 2 bases and 7 bases, there was a span of 6 bases. Germline loops: CDR1 WSHSY, CDR2 SAAADI. CDR3 size: 11 residues. This CDR3 reads CASSEGREQYF. The CDR3 region has the DNA TGCGCCAGCAGTGAGGGTCGGGAGCAGTACTTC.